The rows below give T cell receptor beta chains drawn from one sample of a study of T cells in tumors and immune-related adverse events. The data were produced by immunoSEQ multiplex PCR, yet TCRdb's version contains in-frame clones alone and is incomplete. The data contain tens of thousands of clones, about 89% of them singletons. This sample comprised lymph node tissue, obtained from a patient treated with anti-PD-1 therapy. The source is a female donor with metastatic renal cell carcinoma. Both conserved end residues are part of each CDR3. The D gene is left open where the match is weak. Expanded clones are given a class, and other clones once, few, many or no size at all.

DNA,CDR3,size,V,J,D
TGTGCCAGCCAGACCGGGACAGAGTATGGCTACACCTTC,CASQTGTEYGYTF,.,TRBV19,TRBJ1-2,TRBD1
TGTGCCAGCAGTTCAGCCCAGGGTGCGCAGTATTTT,CASSSAQGAQYF,.,TRBV11-2,TRBJ2-3,.
TGTGCCAGTAAGACAGGGACAGATACGCAGTATTTT,CASKTGTDTQYF,once,TRBV19,TRBJ2-3,TRBD1
TGTGCCAGTAGTATTTCCGGGAGGTTCTACGAGCAGTACTTC,CASSISGRFYEQYF,.,TRBV19,TRBJ2-7,TRBD2
TGTGCCTGGAGTGAGGGGGACATTTTCATATATGGCTACACCTTC,CAWSEGDIFIYGYTF,.,TRBV30,TRBJ1-2,.
TGCGCCAGCAGCTGGCCGACAGGGGAGAACACCGGGGAGCTGTTTTTT,CASSWPTGENTGELFF,.,TRBV5-1,TRBJ2-2,TRBD1
TGTGCCAGCAGCCCCACCGCCACAGGGTTCTACAATGAGCAGTTCTTC,CASSPTATGFYNEQFF,.,TRBV7-9,TRBJ2-1,.
TGTGCCAGCAGGTGGGACGGCGAGCAGTACTTC,CASRWDGEQYF,.,TRBV11-2,TRBJ2-7,.
TGTGCCAGCAGCGGGGACAGCGGGGTCTCCTACGAGCAGTACTTC,CASSGDSGVSYEQYF,.,TRBV7-9,TRBJ2-7,.
TGCGCCAGCAGCCTCCTTTACGGGACAGACTATGGCTACACCTTC,CASSLLYGTDYGYTF,.,TRBV4-3,TRBJ1-2,TRBD1
TGTGCCAGCAGCTTAATAGGTTTCTATGGCTACACCTTC,CASSLIGFYGYTF,.,TRBV11-2,TRBJ1-2,.